This T cell receptor (beta chain) was captured by sequencing in a study of T cell changes during pregnancy in multiple sclerosis. Only in-frame clones appear in the TCRdb table, and some are missing; sequencing was by immunoSEQ multiplex PCR. The repertoire has over 30,000 clones, about 91% of them found once; the top ten carry over 0.75%. The clonotype originates from a female donor with multiple sclerosis, enrolled in a pregnancy study. Source: CD4+ T cells from peripheral blood mononuclear cells, taken in the third trimester of pregnancy.

The DNA for the CDR3 is TGTGCCAGCAGCCCCCAGGGGACTAAGACCCAGTACTTC. Translating it yields CASSPQGTKTQYF. The rearrangement joins TRBV14 to TRBJ2-5; a weak D match, TRBD2 (7 bases). The V and J ends lost 4 bases and 6 bases respectively, with 12 bases between them. CDR1 and CDR2 (germline): SGHDN, FVKESK. The CDR3 extends over 13 amino acids.